This TCR beta chain was observed in a study of chemoradiotherapy in HPV16-positive cancers (dated 2022 in TCRdb). Turning to the overall study: Candidate HPV-specific T-cell clones and common TCR motifs were defined through functional T-cell assays on cells from a couple of HPV16-positive patients. The candidate HPV-specific TCRs and motifs were then tracked in TCR repertoires from over 85 patients with HPV-related cancers. Whether T-cell immunity against the HPV oncoproteins E6 and E7 changes during chemoradiotherapy and whether survival is affected by this immunity were examined in the study.

V is trimmed back by 2 bases and J by 7 bases, and the junction contains 5 bases that no gene match accounts for. Taken from the germline V gene, the CDR1 and CDR2 loops are SGHRS and YFSETQ. Counted from cysteine to phenylalanine, this CDR3 has 15 amino acids. Only the CDR3 region is kept as DNA, spanning 45 bases read in frame from base 1. Library preparation used the immunoSEQ multiplex PCR assay. TCRdb's version of the immuneACCESS table is confined to in-frame rearrangements and falls short of the full clone set. An unresolved V gene accounts for under half of the shortfall where checked; the remainder is of unknown origin. The sample table holds some 34,000 clones, of which 85% to 90% were seen once. Jointly, the top ten make up about 2% of the sample. With regard to this clone: The antigen this receptor binds is unknown. Per-base quality was not reported, and no clone a single base away is much larger than it.

On the study overall, not on this receptor specifically: Expansion of candidate HPV-specific clones and E7-related TCR motifs was observed in the tumor microenvironment during treatment, whereas no such expansion was observed for non-HPV-specific T cells. Improved recurrence-free survival in HPV16-positive patients was associated with expansion of HPV-responsive T cells during chemoradiotherapy. The functional definition of HPV-specific T cells came from only a couple of HPV16-positive patients, and the survival association was reported for HPV16-positive patients.

Repertoires were sampled multiple times during chemoradiotherapy, which allowed clonal expansion in the tumor microenvironment to be followed. The receptor comes from a human donor with HPV-associated anogenital cancer. The sequence is built from TRBV5-1 and TRBJ2-2, with 10 central nucleotides matching TRBD2. The sequencing used blood, collected from a patient who underwent chemoradiotherapy. The DNA sequence is given as TGCGCCAGCAGCTTAGCGGGGGGGCCTATCGGGGAGCTGTTTTTT. This sequence encodes CASSLAGGPIGELFF.